Listed below are T cell receptor beta chains from one sample, sequenced in a study of blood T cell repertoires in COVID-19. Method: immunoSEQ multiplex PCR; TCRdb's copy keeps in-frame clones and lacks some. The profile shows roughly 200,000 clones, 81% of them singletons. Sequencing was done on a sample of peripheral blood. The receptors derive from a woman older than 75 with COVID-19, enrolled during active disease. The conserved cysteine and the conserved F or W are not part of the CDR3 here.

v_call cdr3_aa
TRBV19 ASSSQRSRRETQY
TRBV21-1 ASSKQGDRVVSGANVLT
TRBV12-3/TRBV12-4 ASSVQINTEAF
TRBV5-1 ASSLDSYYGYT
TRBV3-1/TRBV3-2 ASSPGTGVYGYT
TRBV11-2 ASSLVEGAGGYT
TRBV10-3 AISGRARGREGAEQY
TRBV11-2 ASSGWDSLGPGELF
TRBV27 ASSSKQGGTEAF
TRBV27 ASSPGTGHQPQH
TRBV28 AILDSNYGYT
TRBV27 ASRILAGDTGELF
TRBV4-1 ASSHDRQGSYEQY
TRBV5-8 ASSLSAGGQRQPQH
TRBV19 ASSRGPGGELF
TRBV15 ATSRAAGVGYGYT
TRBV28 ASRPKLAGVYEQY
TRBV29-1 SVVPQGAIGNANYGYT